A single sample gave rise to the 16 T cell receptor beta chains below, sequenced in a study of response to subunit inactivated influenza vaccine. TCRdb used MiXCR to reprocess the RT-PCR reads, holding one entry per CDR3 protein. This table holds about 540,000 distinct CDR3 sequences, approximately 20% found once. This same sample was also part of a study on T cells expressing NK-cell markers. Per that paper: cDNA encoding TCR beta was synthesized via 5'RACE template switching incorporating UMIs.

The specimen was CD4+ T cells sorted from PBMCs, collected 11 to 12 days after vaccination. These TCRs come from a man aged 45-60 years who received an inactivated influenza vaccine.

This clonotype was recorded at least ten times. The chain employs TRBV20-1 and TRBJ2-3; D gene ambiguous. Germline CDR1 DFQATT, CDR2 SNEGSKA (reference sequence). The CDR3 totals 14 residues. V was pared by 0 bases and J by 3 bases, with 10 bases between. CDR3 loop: CSARDGQTTDTQYF. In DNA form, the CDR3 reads TGCAGTGCTAGAGATGGTCAGACGACAGATACGCAGTATTTT.

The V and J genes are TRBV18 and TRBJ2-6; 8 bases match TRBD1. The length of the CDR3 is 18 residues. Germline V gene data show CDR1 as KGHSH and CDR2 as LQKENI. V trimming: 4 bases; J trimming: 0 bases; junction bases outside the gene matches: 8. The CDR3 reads CASSHTGGPSSGANVLTF. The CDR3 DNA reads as TGTGCCAGCTCACACACAGGGGGTCCCAGCTCTGGGGCCAACGTCCTGACTTTC.

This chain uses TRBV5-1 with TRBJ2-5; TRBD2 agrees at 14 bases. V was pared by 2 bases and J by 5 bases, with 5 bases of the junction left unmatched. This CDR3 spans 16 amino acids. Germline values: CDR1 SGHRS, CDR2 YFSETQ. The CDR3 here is CASSLRLAGGSETQYF. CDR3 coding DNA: TGCGCCAGCAGCTTAAGACTAGCGGGGGGGTCCGAGACCCAGTACTTC.

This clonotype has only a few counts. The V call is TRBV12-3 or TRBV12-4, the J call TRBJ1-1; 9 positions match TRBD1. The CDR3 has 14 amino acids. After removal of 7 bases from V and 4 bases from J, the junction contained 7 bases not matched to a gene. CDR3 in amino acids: CASTIGQGSTEAFF. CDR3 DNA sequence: TGTGCCAGCACCATCGGACAGGGGAGCACTGAAGCTTTCTTT.

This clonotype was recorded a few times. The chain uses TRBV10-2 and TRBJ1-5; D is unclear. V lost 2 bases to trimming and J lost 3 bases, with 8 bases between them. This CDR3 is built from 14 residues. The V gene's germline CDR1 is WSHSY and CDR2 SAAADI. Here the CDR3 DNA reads TGCGCCAGCAGTGAGAGTTACCTCAATCAGCCCCAGCATTTT. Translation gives CASSESYLNQPQHF.

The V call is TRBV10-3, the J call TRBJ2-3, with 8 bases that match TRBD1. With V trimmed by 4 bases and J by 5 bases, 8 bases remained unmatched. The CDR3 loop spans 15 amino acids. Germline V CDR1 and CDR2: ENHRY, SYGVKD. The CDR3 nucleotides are TGTGCCATCAGTGGCAGTCAGGGGGCAAGAGATACGCAGTATTTT. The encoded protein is CAISGSQGARDTQYF.

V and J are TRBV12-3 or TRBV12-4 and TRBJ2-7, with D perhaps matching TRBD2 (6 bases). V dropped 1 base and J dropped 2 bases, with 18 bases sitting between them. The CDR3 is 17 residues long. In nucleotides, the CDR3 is TGTGCCAGCAGTTTAGTACTTCTCTCTAGCGCTGCCTACGAGCAGTACTTC. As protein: CASSLVLLSSAAYEQYF.

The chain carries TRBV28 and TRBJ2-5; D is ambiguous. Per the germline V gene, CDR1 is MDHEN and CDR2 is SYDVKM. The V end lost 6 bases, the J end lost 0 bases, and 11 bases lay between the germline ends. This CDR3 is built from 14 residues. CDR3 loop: CASRTHGYQETQYF. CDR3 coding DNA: TGTGCCAGCAGGACCCATGGGTACCAAGAGACCCAGTACTTC.

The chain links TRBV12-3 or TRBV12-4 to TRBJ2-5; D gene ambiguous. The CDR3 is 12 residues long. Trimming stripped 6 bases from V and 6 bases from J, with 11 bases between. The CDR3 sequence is CASSPGSKTQYF. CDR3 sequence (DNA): TGTGCCAGCAGCCCCGGGTCGAAGACCCAGTACTTC.

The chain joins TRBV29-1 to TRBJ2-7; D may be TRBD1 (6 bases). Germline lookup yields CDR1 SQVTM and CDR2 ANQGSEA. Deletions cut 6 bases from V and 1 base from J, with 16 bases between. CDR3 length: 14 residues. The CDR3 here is CSVRRTQGSYEQYF. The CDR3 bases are TGCAGCGTCCGACGAACACAGGGTTCCTACGAGCAGTACTTC.

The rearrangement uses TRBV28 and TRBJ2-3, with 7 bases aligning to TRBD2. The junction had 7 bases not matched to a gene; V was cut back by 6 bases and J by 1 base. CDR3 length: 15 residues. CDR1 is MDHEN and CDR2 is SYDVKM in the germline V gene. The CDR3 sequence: CASSQSGEGTDTQYF. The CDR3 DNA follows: TGTGCCAGCAGCCAAAGCGGGGAGGGCACAGATACGCAGTATTTT.

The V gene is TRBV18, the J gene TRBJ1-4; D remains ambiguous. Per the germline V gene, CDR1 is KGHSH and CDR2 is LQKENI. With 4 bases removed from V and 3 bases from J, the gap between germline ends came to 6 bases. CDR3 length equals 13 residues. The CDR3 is CASSLLANEKLFF. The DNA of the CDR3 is TGTGCCAGCTCACTCCTGGCTAATGAAAAACTGTTTTTT.

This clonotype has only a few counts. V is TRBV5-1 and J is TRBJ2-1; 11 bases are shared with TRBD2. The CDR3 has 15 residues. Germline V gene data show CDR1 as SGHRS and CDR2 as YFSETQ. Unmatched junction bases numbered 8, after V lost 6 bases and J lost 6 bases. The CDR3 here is CASTDSTSGINEQFF. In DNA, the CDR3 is TGCGCCAGCACCGATTCGACTAGCGGGATCAATGAGCAGTTCTTC.

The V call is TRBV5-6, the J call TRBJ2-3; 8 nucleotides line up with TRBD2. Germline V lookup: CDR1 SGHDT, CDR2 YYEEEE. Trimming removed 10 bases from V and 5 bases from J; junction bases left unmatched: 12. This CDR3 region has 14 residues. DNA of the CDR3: TGTGCCGGCTGGCGGGGGGAAGCGAGAGATACGCAGTATTTT. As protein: CAGWRGEARDTQYF.

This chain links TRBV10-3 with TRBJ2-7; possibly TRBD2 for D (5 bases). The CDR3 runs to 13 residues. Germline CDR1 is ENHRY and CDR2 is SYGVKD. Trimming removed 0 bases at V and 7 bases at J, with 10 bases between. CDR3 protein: CAISESEVREQYF. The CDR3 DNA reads TGTGCCATCAGTGAGTCGGAGGTGCGGGAGCAGTACTTC.

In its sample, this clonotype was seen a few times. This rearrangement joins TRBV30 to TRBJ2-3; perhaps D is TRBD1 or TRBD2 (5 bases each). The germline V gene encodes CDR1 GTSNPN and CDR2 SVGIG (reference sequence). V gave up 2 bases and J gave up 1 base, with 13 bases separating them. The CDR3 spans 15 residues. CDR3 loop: CAWSRDGQRTDTQYF. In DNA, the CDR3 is TGTGCCTGGAGTAGGGACGGACAACGCACAGATACGCAGTATTTT. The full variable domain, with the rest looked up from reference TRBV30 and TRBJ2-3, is SQTIHQWPATLVQPVGSPLSLECTVEGTSNPNLYWYRQAAGRGLQLLFYSVGIGQISSEVPQNLSASRPQDRQFILSSKKLLLSDSGFYLCAWSRDGQRTDTQYFGPGTRLTVL.